The clone carrying this T cell receptor beta chain has just one count. Its antigen is as yet unknown. One end of the junction is discordant with germline, which a read error may explain. The same CDR3 also results from other DNA sequences found in this sample. 60 Vbeta and 13 Jbeta primers were used in PCR. The data were produced by immunoSEQ multiplex PCR, yet TCRdb's version contains in-frame clones alone and is incomplete. In the table there are 90,000 to 110,000 clones, 69% of which are singletons. The CDR3 spans 14 residues. CDR1 SGHDT and CDR2 YYEEEE come from the germline V gene. The data were taken from a study of cytomegalovirus exposure and HLA in healthy donors. Across the whole study: As an earlier analysis found, about 200 million T cells yielded approximately 100 million unique TCR beta sequences.

General observations from the study: In a later analysis, HLA-associated TCR beta chains were more clonally expanded than equally common others. Most sequenced TCRs were rare (though some public TCRs occurred in many donors).

This sequence joins TRBV5-6 and TRBJ2-4, with 8 bases identical to TRBD2. The clonotype was recovered from a man aged 25-45 years in good health and CMV-seronegative. Specimen: PBMCs. CDR3 region: CASSLVAGGNIQYF. CDR3 DNA sequence: TGCGCCAGCAGCTTGGTCGCGGGGGGAAACATTCAGTACTTC.